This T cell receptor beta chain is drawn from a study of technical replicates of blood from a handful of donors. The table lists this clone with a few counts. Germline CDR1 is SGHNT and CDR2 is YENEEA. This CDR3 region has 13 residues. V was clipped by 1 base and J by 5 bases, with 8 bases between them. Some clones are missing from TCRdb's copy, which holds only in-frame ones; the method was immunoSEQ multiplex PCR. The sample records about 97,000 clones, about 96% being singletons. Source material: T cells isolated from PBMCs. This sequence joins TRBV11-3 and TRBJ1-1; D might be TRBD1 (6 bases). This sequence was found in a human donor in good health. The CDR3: CASSLVGQTEAFF. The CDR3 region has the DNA TGTGCCAGCAGCTTAGTGGGACAAACTGAAGCTTTCTTT. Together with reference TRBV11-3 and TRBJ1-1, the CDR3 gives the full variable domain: EAGVVQSPRYKIIEKKQPVAFWCNPISGHNTLYWYLQNLGQGPELLIRYENEEAVDDSQLPKDRFSAERLKGVDSTLKIQPAELGDSAVYLCASSLVGQTEAFFGQGTRLTVV.